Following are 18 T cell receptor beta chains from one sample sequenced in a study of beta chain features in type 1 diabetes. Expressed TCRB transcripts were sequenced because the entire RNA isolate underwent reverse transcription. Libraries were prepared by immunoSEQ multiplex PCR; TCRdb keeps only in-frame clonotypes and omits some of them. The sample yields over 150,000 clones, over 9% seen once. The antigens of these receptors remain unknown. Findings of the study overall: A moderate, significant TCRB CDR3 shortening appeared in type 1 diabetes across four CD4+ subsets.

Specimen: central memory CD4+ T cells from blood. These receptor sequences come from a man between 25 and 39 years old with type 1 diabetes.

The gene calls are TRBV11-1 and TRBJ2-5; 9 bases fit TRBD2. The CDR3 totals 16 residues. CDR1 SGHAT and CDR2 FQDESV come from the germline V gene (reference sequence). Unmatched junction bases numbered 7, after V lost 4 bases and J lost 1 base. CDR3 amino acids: CASSSRLADIQETQYF. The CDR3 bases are TGTGCCAGCAGCTCCCGACTAGCGGATATCCAAGAGACCCAGTACTTC.

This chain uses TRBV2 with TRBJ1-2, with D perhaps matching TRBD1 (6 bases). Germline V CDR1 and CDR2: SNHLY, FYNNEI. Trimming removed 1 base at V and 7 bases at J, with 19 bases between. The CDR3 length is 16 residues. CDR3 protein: CASSEGGGHSVFGYTF. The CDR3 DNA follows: TGTGCCAGCAGTGAAGGGGGGGGACATTCTGTGTTTGGCTACACCTTC.

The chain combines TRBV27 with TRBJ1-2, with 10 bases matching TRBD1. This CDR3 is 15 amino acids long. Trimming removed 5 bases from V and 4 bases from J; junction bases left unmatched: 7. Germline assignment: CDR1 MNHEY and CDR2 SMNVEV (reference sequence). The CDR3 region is CASSRGTGEAYGYTF. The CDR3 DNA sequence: TGTGCCAGCAGTAGGGGGACAGGGGAGGCCTATGGCTACACCTTC.

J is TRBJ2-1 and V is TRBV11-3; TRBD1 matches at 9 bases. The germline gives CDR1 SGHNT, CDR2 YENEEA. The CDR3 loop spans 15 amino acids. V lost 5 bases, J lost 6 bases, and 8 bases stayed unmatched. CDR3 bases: TGTGCCAGCAGCCCGGGACAGGGTTCCGCCAATGAGCAGTTCTTC. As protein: CASSPGQGSANEQFF.

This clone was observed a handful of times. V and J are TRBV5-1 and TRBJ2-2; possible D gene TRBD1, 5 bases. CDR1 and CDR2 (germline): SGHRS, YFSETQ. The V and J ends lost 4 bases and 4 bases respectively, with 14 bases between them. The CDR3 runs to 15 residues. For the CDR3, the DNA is TGCGCCAGCAGCCTTTCAGGGTCGCCCACCGGGGAGCTGTTTTTT. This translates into CASSLSGSPTGELFF.

The CDR3: CSAGAGAADTQYF. CDR3 DNA: TGCAGCGCAGGGGCGGGAGCGGCAGATACGCAGTATTTT. V gene TRBV29-1 combines with J gene TRBJ2-3; tentatively, D is TRBD2 (7 bases). The CDR3 consists of 13 residues. Germline assignment: CDR1 SQVTM and CDR2 ANQGSEA. Trimming pared 7 bases from V and 4 bases from J, leaving 15 bases between.

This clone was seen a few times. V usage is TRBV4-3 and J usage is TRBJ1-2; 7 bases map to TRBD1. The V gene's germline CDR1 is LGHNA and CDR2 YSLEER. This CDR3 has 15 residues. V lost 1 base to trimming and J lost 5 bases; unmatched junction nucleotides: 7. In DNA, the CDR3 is TGCGCCAGCAGCCAAGTTGAAGCCAGGGGGTATGGCTACACCTTC. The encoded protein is CASSQVEARGYGYTF.

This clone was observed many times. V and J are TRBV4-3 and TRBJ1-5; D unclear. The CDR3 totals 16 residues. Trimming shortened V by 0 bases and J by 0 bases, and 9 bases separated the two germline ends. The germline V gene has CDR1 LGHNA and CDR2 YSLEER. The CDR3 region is CASSQDLRYSNQPQHF. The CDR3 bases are TGCGCCAGCAGCCAAGATTTGAGGTATAGCAATCAGCCCCAGCATTTT.

The CDR3 loop is CASSGTAHEQYF. CDR3 in DNA: TGTGCCAGCAGTGGGACAGCGCACGAGCAGTACTTC. This chain uses TRBV2 with TRBJ2-7; tentatively, D is TRBD1 (6 bases). Per germline, CDR1 SNHLY and CDR2 FYNNEI. CDR3 length: 12 amino acids. The V end lost 4 bases, the J end lost 5 bases, and 9 bases lay between the germline ends.

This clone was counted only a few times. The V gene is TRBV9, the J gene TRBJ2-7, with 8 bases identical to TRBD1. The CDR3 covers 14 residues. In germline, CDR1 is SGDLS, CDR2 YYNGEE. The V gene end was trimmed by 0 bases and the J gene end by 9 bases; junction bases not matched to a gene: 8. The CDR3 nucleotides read TGTGCCAGCAGCGTAGACCAGGGGGCGCTTGTGCAGTACTTC. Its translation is CASSVDQGALVQYF.

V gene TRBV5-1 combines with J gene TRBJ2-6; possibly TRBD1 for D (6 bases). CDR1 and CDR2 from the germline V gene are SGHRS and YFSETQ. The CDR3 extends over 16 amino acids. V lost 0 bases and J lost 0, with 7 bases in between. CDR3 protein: CASSLVGASGANVLTF. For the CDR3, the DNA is TGCGCCAGCAGCTTGGTGGGGGCCTCTGGGGCCAACGTCCTGACTTTC.

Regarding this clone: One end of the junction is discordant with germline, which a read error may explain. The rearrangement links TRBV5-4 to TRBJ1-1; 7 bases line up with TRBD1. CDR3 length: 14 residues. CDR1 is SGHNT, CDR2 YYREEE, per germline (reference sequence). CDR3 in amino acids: CASSPTTGRTEAFF. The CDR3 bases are TGCGCCAGCAGCCCGACGACAGGGCGGACTGAAGCTTTCTTT.

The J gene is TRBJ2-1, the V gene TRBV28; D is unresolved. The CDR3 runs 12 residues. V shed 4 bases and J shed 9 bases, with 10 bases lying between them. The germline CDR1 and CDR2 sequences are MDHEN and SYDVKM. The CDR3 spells CASSSPSSEQFF. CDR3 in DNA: TGTGCCAGCAGTTCCCCCTCGAGTGAGCAGTTCTTC.

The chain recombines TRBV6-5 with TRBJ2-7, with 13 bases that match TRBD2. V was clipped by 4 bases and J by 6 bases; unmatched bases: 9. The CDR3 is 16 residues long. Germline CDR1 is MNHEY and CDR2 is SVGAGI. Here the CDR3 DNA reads TGTGCCAGCAGTTCTTCTACGGGACTAGCGGGACCCGAGCAGTACTTC. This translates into CASSSSTGLAGPEQYF.

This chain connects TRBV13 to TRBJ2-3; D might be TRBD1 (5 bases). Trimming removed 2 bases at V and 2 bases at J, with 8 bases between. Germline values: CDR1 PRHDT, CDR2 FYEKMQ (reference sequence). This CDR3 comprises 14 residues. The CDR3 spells CASSLQGITDTQYF. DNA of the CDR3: TGTGCCAGCAGCTTACAGGGAATCACAGATACGCAGTATTTT.

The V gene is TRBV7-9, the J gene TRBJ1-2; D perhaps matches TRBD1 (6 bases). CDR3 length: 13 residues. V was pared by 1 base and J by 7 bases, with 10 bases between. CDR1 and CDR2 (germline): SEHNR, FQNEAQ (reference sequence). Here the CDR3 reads CASSLVQGFGYTF. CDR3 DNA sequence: TGTGCCAGCAGCTTAGTTCAGGGGTTTGGCTACACCTTC.

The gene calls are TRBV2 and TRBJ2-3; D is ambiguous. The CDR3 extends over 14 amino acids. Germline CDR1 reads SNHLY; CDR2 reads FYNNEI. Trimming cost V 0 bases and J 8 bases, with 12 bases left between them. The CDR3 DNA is TGTGCCAGCAGTGAAGCCGGGTACGGAAGTACGCAGTATTTT. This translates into CASSEAGYGSTQYF.

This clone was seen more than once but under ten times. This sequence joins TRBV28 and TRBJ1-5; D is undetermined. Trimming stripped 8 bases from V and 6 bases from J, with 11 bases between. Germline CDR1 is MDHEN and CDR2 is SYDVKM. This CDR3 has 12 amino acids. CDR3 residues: CASLQSFQPQHF. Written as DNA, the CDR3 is TGTGCCAGCCTACAGAGTTTTCAGCCCCAGCATTTT.